Described below is a single T cell receptor (beta chain) sequence and its context. The method was immunoSEQ multiplex PCR; TCRdb's version includes in-frame clones alone and lacks a portion of them. This repertoire shows about 480,000 clones, around nine tenths found once; its top ten account for about 2%. The data were obtained in a study of blood T cell repertoires in COVID-19. The specimen sequenced was PBMCs or T cells enriched from blood (not recorded which). This receptor was identified in a woman aged 40 to 49 who had recovered from COVID-19.

CDR3 sequence (DNA): TGTGCCACCAGTGATTTGTACGGGACCCAGTACTTC. As protein: CATSDLYGTQYF. The V call is TRBV24-1, the J call TRBJ2-5; D remains unclear. V dropped 0 bases and J dropped 7 bases, with 5 bases sitting between them. Germline V lookup: CDR1 KGHDR, CDR2 SFDVKD. CDR3 length: 12 residues.